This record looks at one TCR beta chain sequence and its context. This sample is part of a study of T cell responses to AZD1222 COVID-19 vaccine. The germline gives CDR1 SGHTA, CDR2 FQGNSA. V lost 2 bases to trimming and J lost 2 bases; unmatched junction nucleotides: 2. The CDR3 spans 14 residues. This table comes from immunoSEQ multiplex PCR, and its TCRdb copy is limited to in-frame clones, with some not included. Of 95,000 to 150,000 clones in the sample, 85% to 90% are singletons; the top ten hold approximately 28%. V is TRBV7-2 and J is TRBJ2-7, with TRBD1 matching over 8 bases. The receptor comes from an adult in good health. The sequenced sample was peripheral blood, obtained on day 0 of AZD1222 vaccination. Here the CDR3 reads CASSLSGGPYEQYF. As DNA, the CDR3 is TGTGCCAGCAGCTTATCAGGGGGCCCCTACGAGCAGTACTTC.